A selection of T cell receptor beta chains follows, all from one sample in a study of blood T cells in healthy people across ages. Via MiXCR, TCRdb re-called the 5' RACE reads, giving one row per CDR3 protein. The sample shows about 2 million distinct CDR3 sequences, around 48% of them seen only once. Material for sequencing was blood. These receptors all come from a woman aged 40-49 years in good health. The CDR3 runs from the conserved cysteine through the conserved F or W. D genes are given only for firm matches. Only some rows state a clone size, as once, few, many or a class for expanded clones.

TRBD1	TRBV24-1	TRBJ2-6	NA	CATSDSGTGSSGVLTF	TGTGCCACCAGTGACTCAGGGACAGGCTCCTCAGGGGTCCTGACTTTC
TRBD2	TRBV6-5	TRBJ2-3	NA	CASSYFTSGPTDTQYF	TGTGCCAGCAGTTACTTCACTAGCGGCCCCACAGATACGCAGTATTTT
TRBD2	TRBV28	TRBJ2-5	NA	CASSFYGGGAETQYF	TGTGCCAGCAGTTTTTATGGCGGGGGGGCCGAGACCCAGTACTTC
TRBD2	TRBV7-2	TRBJ2-4	NA	CASSLVGGENIQYF	TGTGCCAGCAGCTTAGTGGGGGGGGAAAACATTCAGTACTTC
NA	TRBV20-1	TRBJ2-7	NA	CSALPHYDTRVRYEQYF	TGCAGTGCCCTACCCCACTACGACACAAGGGTACGCTACGAGCAGTACTTC
TRBD2	TRBV27	TRBJ2-1	NA	CASSKGLAGPYNEQFF	TGTGCCAGCAGTAAAGGACTAGCGGGACCTTACAATGAGCAGTTCTTC
TRBD2	TRBV20-1	TRBJ2-3	NA	CSARLGLAGDTQYF	TGCAGTGCTAGGCTGGGACTAGCGGGCGATACGCAGTATTTT
TRBD1	TRBV12-3/TRBV12-4	TRBJ1-6	NA	CASSLVQTRDRASPLHF	TGTGCCAGCAGTTTAGTCCAAACCCGGGACAGAGCTTCACCCCTCCACTTT
NA	TRBV7-2	TRBJ2-7	few	CASSLGYGTGEQYF	TGTGCCAGCAGCTTAGGGTACGGAACTGGAGAGCAGTACTTC
TRBD2	TRBV14	TRBJ2-1	NA	CASSQIGGIEQFF	TGTGCCAGCAGCCAAATCGGGGGGATTGAGCAGTTCTTC
NA	TRBV29-1	TRBJ2-3	NA	CSVVNRDTDTQYF	TGCAGCGTTGTAAACAGGGACACAGATACGCAGTATTTT
NA	TRBV27	TRBJ2-7	NA	CASTRHRGGGLSYYEQYF	TGTGCCAGCACCCGACATAGAGGGGGGGGCTTAAGTTACTACGAGCAGTACTTC
TRBD2	TRBV28	TRBJ2-3	once	CASNPGLAGGTDTHYF	TGTGCCAGCAATCCGGGACTAGCGGGGGGGACAGATACGCACTATTTT
NA	TRBV20-1	TRBJ2-5	many	CSARDRETQYF	TGCAGTGCTAGAGATAGGGAGACCCAGTACTTC
NA	TRBV27	TRBJ1-1	NA	CASSPYKFNPEAFF	TGTGCCAGCAGCCCCTACAAATTTAATCCTGAAGCTTTCTTT
TRBD1	TRBV24-1	TRBJ2-2	NA	CATSPGTGLANTGELFF	TGTGCCACCAGTCCCGGGACAGGGCTTGCGAACACCGGGGAGCTGTTTTTT
NA	TRBV6-6	TRBJ1-1	NA	CASSWTKNTEAFF	TGTGCCAGCAGTTGGACAAAGAACACTGAAGCTTTCTTT
TRBD1	TRBV10-2	TRBJ2-7	NA	CASSEFRTGVSYEQYF	TGCGCCAGCAGTGAGTTCAGGACAGGGGTTTCCTACGAGCAGTACTTC
NA	TRBV7-9	TRBJ1-6	NA	CASSLGDGRLSPLHF	TGTGCCAGCAGCTTAGGGGACGGTCGATTGTCACCCCTCCACTTT
NA	TRBV14	TRBJ2-5	NA	CASSLNLRPGQGTQYF	TGTGCCAGCAGCCTCAACCTCCGGCCAGGCCAAGGGACCCAGTACTTC
NA	TRBV7-2	TRBJ2-3	NA	CASRRTVYTQYF	TGTGCCAGCAGGAGGACAGTCTATACGCAGTATTTT
TRBD2	TRBV20-1	TRBJ2-1	NA	CSARALAGGSYNEQFF	TGCAGTGCCCGGGCGCTAGCGGGGGGCTCCTACAATGAGCAGTTCTTC
NA	TRBV28	TRBJ1-2	NA	CVSGAGSSNYGYTF	TGTGTCAGCGGGGCCGGGAGCTCTAACTATGGCTACACCTTC
NA	TRBV24-1	TRBJ1-5	NA	CATSDPGQLNQPQHF	TGTGCCACCAGTGATCCCGGACAGCTCAATCAGCCCCAGCATTTT
NA	TRBV18	TRBJ1-1	NA	CASSPLRGAGTEAFF	TGTGCCAGCTCACCCCTACGGGGGGCAGGTACTGAAGCTTTCTTT
NA	TRBV19	TRBJ2-7	NA	CASSITGNYEQYF	TGTGCCAGTAGTATAACAGGGAACTACGAGCAGTACTTC
NA	TRBV5-1	TRBJ2-3	few	CASSLGHRDLTDTQYF	TGCGCCAGCAGCTTGGGCCACAGGGATCTGACAGATACGCAGTATTTT